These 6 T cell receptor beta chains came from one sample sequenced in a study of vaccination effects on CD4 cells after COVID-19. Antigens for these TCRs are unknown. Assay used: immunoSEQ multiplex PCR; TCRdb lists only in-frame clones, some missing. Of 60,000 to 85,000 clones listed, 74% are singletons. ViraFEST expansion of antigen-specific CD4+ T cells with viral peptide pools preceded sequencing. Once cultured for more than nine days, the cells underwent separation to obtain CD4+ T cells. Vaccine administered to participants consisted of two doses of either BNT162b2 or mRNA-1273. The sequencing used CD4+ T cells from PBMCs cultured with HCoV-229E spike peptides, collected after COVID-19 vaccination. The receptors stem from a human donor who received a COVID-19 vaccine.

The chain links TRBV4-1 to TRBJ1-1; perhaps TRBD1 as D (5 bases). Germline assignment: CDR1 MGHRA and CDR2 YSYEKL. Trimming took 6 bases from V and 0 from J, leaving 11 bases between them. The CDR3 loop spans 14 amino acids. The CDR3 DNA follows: TGCGCCAGCAGGGGACCGACAATGAACACTGAAGCTTTCTTT. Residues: CASRGPTMNTEAFF.

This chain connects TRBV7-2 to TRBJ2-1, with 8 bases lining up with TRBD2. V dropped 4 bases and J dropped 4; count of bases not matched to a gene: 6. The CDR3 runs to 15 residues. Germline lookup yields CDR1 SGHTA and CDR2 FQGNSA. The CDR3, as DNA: TGTGCCAGCAGCTCGTCCGGGACTAGATACAATGAGCAGTTCTTC. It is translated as CASSSSGTRYNEQFF.

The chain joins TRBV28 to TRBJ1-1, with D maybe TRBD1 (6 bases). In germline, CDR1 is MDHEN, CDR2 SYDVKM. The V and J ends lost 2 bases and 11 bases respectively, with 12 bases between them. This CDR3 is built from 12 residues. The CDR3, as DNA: TGTGCCAGCAGTTTAAGGCCCCAGGGGGCTTTCTTT. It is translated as CASSLRPQGAFF.

CDR3 protein: CASSLYNQPQHF. The CDR3 nucleotides are TGTGCCAGCAGCTTATACAATCAGCCCCAGCATTTT. V usage is TRBV7-2 and J usage is TRBJ1-5, with D unclear. Germline V gene data show CDR1 as SGHTA and CDR2 as FQGNSA. V lost 2 bases and J 3 bases, leaving 2 bases between the germline ends. The CDR3 consists of 12 residues.

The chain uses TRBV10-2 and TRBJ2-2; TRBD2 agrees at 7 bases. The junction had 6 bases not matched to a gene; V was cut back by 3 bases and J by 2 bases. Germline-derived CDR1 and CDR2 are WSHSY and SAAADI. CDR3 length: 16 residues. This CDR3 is CASSDILAANTGELFF. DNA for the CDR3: TGCGCCAGCAGTGATATCCTAGCGGCAAACACCGGGGAGCTGTTTTTT.

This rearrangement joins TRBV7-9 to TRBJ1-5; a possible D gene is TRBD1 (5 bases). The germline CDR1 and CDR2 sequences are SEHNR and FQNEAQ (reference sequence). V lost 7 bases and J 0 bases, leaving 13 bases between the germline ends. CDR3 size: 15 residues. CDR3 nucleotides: TGTGCCAGCATCCGACAGCGCGATAGCAATCAGCCCCAGCATTTT. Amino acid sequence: CASIRQRDSNQPQHF.